This TCR beta chain comes out of a study of cytomegalovirus exposure and HLA in healthy donors. It was with 60 Vbeta and 13 Jbeta primers that the PCR ran. Libraries were prepared by immunoSEQ multiplex PCR; TCRdb keeps only in-frame clonotypes and omits some of them. The sample carries around 190,000 clones, less than 80% recorded once. Study results and caveats: The authors excluded some V segments, including TRBV6-2 and TRBV6-3, as indistinguishable. Earlier findings revealed that most TCR beta V segments proved productive either about 90% or about 30% of the time.

The ends lost 6 bases at V and 6 bases at J; junction bases unmatched: 20. The V gene's germline CDR1 is MNHEY and CDR2 SMNVEV (reference sequence). This CDR3 is 17 amino acids long. The sample holds one count of this clone. The antigen remains unidentified. The sequence was collected from a woman aged 35 to 49 in good health and CMV-seronegative. The specimen was PBMCs. V gene TRBV27 combines with J gene TRBJ2-7; 7 positions match TRBD1. CDR3 in amino acids: CASSGGTVGRFDVEQYF. For the CDR3, the DNA is TGTGCCAGCAGCGGTGGGACAGTCGGACGCTTCGATGTCGAGCAGTACTTC.